The 26 T cell receptor beta chains given below trace back to one sample, sequenced in a study of cytomegalovirus exposure and HLA in healthy donors. Vbeta (60) and Jbeta (13) primers were used in the PCR. Assay used: immunoSEQ multiplex PCR; TCRdb lists only in-frame clones, some missing. The table has 100,000 to 150,000 clones, about 81% seen once; the top ten hold 0.95% to 1.4%. Sequenced material: PBMCs. These receptors were obtained from a woman aged 25 to 39 in good health and CMV-seronegative.

This clone has only one observation. The chain joins TRBV11-1 to TRBJ2-4; a weak D match, TRBD1 (6 bases). Germline V gene lookup returns CDR1 SGHAT and CDR2 FQDESV (reference sequence). Trimming stripped 1 base from V and 6 bases from J, with 13 bases between. The CDR3 extends over 15 amino acids. CDR3 loop: CASSLVRGDGNIQYF. DNA of the CDR3: TGTGCCAGCAGCTTAGTCAGGGGCGATGGAAACATTCAGTACTTC.

The gene calls are TRBV19 and TRBJ2-7; D is perhaps TRBD2 (5 bases). This CDR3 is built from 15 residues. Germline V lookup: CDR1 LNHDA, CDR2 SQIVND (reference sequence). V was clipped by 5 bases and J by 1 base, with 15 bases between them. The CDR3 reads CASSPFAGESYEQYF. CDR3 in DNA: TGTGCCAGTAGTCCCTTTGCGGGCGAGTCCTACGAGCAGTACTTC.

As to this clone: One end of the junction does not line up with germline, which may come from a read error. The chain has TRBV7-7 and TRBJ1-2, with D possibly being TRBD1 (6 bases). Per germline, CDR1 SSHAT and CDR2 FNYEAQ (reference sequence). The CDR3 runs to 14 residues. CDR3 residues: CASRGAAGNYGYTF. The CDR3, as DNA: TGTGCTAGCAGGGGAGCGGCGGGGAACTATGGCTACACCTTC.

The genes are TRBV5-1 and TRBJ1-1; D gene uncertain. This CDR3 is 16 amino acids long. The V end lost 0 bases, the J end lost 3 bases, and 15 bases lay between the germline ends. Germline CDR1 is SGHRS and CDR2 is YFSETQ. CDR3 amino acids: CASSLEAGGGDTEAFF. CDR3 sequence (DNA): TGCGCCAGCAGCTTGGAGGCAGGAGGTGGTGACACTGAAGCTTTCTTT. The whole variable domain, filled in from reference TRBV5-1 and TRBJ1-1, reads KAGVTQTPRYLIKTRGQQVTLSCSPISGHRSVSWYQQTPGQGLQFLFEYFSETQRNKGNFPGRFSGRQFSNSRSEMNVSTLELGDSALYLCASSLEAGGGDTEAFFGQGTRLTVV.

The chain links TRBV11-3 to TRBJ1-2; possible D gene TRBD1, 6 bases. The germline V gene has CDR1 SGHNT and CDR2 YENEEA. With 6 bases removed from V and 2 bases from J, the gap between germline ends came to 7 bases. The CDR3 has 12 amino acids. CDR3 loop: CASRGQNYGYTF. CDR3 DNA sequence: TGTGCCAGCAGGGGACAAAACTATGGCTACACCTTC.

This clone was seen more than once but under ten times. The chain joins TRBV2 to TRBJ1-1, with 7 bases fitting TRBD1. V lost 5 bases and J lost 0; bases outside the gene matches: 3. This CDR3 spans 14 amino acids. CDR1 and CDR2 from the germline V gene are SNHLY and FYNNEI. The CDR3 sequence: CASSWTGVNTEAFF. The CDR3 DNA follows: TGTGCCAGCAGTTGGACAGGTGTGAACACTGAAGCTTTCTTT.

This chain connects TRBV19 to TRBJ2-2; possible D gene TRBD1, 5 bases. The CDR3 is 15 residues long. The germline V gene encodes CDR1 LNHDA and CDR2 SQIVND (reference sequence). V was clipped by 9 bases and J by 0 bases, with 14 bases between them. The CDR3 is CASQWGSPNTGELFF. The CDR3 nucleotides read TGTGCCAGCCAGTGGGGCAGTCCGAACACCGGGGAGCTGTTTTTT.

This clone occurred a few times. The CDR3 DNA is TGTGCCAGCAGTTTCGGGGGGGCGCGAATAGAAGCTTTCTTT. Translated: CASSFGGARIEAFF. J is TRBJ1-1 and V is TRBV27; a possible D gene is TRBD1 (6 bases). Germline V gene data show CDR1 as MNHEY and CDR2 as SMNVEV (reference sequence). This CDR3 region has 14 residues. Trimming removed 3 bases from V and 8 bases from J, with 16 bases in between.

This clone is a singleton in its sample. V is TRBV19 and J is TRBJ2-2, with a weak D call TRBD1 (6 bases). Trimming took off 3 bases at V and 3 bases at J, with 11 bases between the two ends. This CDR3 has 15 amino acids. Germline-derived CDR1 and CDR2 are LNHDA and SQIVND (reference sequence). Here the CDR3 reads CASSITGWDTGELFF. CDR3 nucleotide sequence: TGTGCCAGTAGTATCACAGGGTGGGACACCGGGGAGCTGTTTTTT.

V gene TRBV7-9 combines with J gene TRBJ1-4; tentative D call: TRBD1 (6 bases). The CDR3 is 14 amino acids. Germline V gene data show CDR1 as SEHNR and CDR2 as FQNEAQ (reference sequence). The V and J ends lost 7 bases and 8 bases respectively, with 17 bases between them. CDR3 coding DNA: TGTGCCAGCACCTACGGGGGGGGGCGAGAAAAACTGTTTTTT. It encodes CASTYGGGREKLFF.

The rearrangement links TRBV19 to TRBJ2-7, with D possibly being TRBD1 (6 bases). There are 15 residues in the CDR3. V lost 2 bases and J 3 bases, leaving 14 bases between the germline ends. Germline CDR1 and CDR2: LNHDA and SQIVND (reference sequence). CDR3 DNA: TGTGCCAGTAGTATACAACGGGGACACTACTACGAGCAGTACTTC. Translated, it gives CASSIQRGHYYEQYF.

This chain connects TRBV5-1 to TRBJ2-3; 12 nucleotides agree with TRBD2. The V and J ends lost 5 bases and 3 bases, in that order; junction bases with no gene match: 1. This CDR3 has 14 residues. Germline CDR1 reads SGHRS; CDR2 reads YFSETQ. The CDR3 nucleotides are TGCGCCAGCAGAGGGACTAGCGGGACAGATACGCAGTATTTT. This sequence encodes CASRGTSGTDTQYF.

The chain links TRBV19 to TRBJ1-3; D gene uncertain. Germline-derived CDR1 and CDR2 are LNHDA and SQIVND (reference sequence). This CDR3 is 15 amino acids long. Trimming took off 8 bases at V and 0 bases at J, with 14 bases between the two ends. CDR3 amino acids: CASLSTLNSGNTIYF. CDR3 nucleotide sequence: TGTGCCAGTCTCTCGACATTAAACTCTGGAAACACCATATATTTT.

The chain employs TRBV7-6 and TRBJ2-3; weak D call: TRBD2 (5 bases). Germline CDR1 SGHVS, CDR2 FNYEAQ. The CDR3 length is 14 residues. The V end lost 1 base, the J end lost 4 bases, and 9 bases lay between the germline ends. The CDR3 DNA reads TGTGCCAGCAGCTTAGGGCCCGGGGCAGATACGCAGTATTTT. Protein sequence: CASSLGPGADTQYF.

This chain connects TRBV11-3 to TRBJ2-2, with a tentative D call TRBD2 (6 bases). Trimming left V 5 bases short and J 1 base short, with 14 bases between. Per the germline V gene, CDR1 is SGHNT and CDR2 is YENEEA. The CDR3 loop spans 16 amino acids. CDR3 nucleotide sequence: TGTGCCAGCAGCCCAAACCTGCGGGAGAACACCGGGGAGCTGTTTTTT. Encoded protein: CASSPNLRENTGELFF.

J is TRBJ1-5 and V is TRBV7-2; D unclear. V was cut by 7 bases and J by 3 bases, with 19 bases left in between. The length of the CDR3 is 16 residues. Germline V gene lookup returns CDR1 SGHTA and CDR2 FQGNSA. Here the CDR3 reads CASTTWAQAPNQPQHF. Here the CDR3 DNA reads TGTGCCAGCACAACTTGGGCGCAGGCCCCCAATCAGCCCCAGCATTTT.

CDR3 sequence (DNA): TGTGCCAGCAGTACCAGCGGGAGGGCCAGAGATACGCAGTATTTT. It encodes CASSTSGRARDTQYF. This chain joins TRBV6-5 and TRBJ2-3; 10 bases agree with TRBD2. The CDR3 covers 15 residues. The germline V gene has CDR1 MNHEY and CDR2 SVGAGI. The V gene end was trimmed by 5 bases and the J gene end by 5 bases; junction bases not matched to a gene: 7.

This clone appeared once. The chain joins TRBV11-1 to TRBJ2-3; 11 positions agree with TRBD1. V shed 5 bases and J 5 bases; nucleotides not matched to a gene: 6. Per the germline V gene, CDR1 is SGHAT and CDR2 is FQDESV (reference sequence). This CDR3 has 15 amino acids. The chain's CDR3 is CASSPGQGGLDTQYF. The CDR3 DNA reads TGTGCCAGCAGCCCGGGACAGGGGGGGTTAGATACGCAGTATTTT.

J is TRBJ2-2 and V is TRBV7-8, with unresolved D. The CDR3 is 14 amino acids. Germline lookup yields CDR1 SGHVS and CDR2 FQNEAQ. V lost 1 base and J lost 6, with 9 bases in between. CDR3 coding DNA: TGTGCCAGCAGCTTAGGACCCGGAGCCGGGGAGCTGTTTTTT. Its translation is CASSLGPGAGELFF.

V and J are TRBV29-1 and TRBJ2-5; a possible D gene is TRBD2 (7 bases). The CDR3 runs 12 residues. Per the germline V gene, CDR1 is SQVTM and CDR2 is ANQGSEA. CDR3 sequence reads: CSVRGASETQYF. DNA for the CDR3: TGCAGTGTACGGGGGGCATCGGAGACCCAGTACTTC.

V usage is TRBV4-2 and J usage is TRBJ2-7, with D unclear. CDR3 length equals 14 residues. Germline loops: CDR1 LGHNA, CDR2 YNFKEQ. The V and J ends lost 0 bases and 3 bases respectively, with 9 bases between them. The CDR3 DNA reads as TGTGCCAGCAGCCAAGATTGGAGAGACTACGAGCAGTACTTC. This codes for CASSQDWRDYEQYF.

The rearrangement joins TRBV6-6 to TRBJ1-5; weak D call: TRBD1 (6 bases). V gave up 6 bases and J gave up 4 bases, with 13 bases separating them. Germline V gene lookup returns CDR1 MNHNY and CDR2 SVGAGI (reference sequence). This CDR3 spans 14 amino acids. CDR3 in DNA: TGTGCCAGCAGCCCTCTAGGGGGAAATCAGCCCCAGCATTTT. This translates into CASSPLGGNQPQHF.

This rearrangement joins TRBV29-1 to TRBJ2-7; TRBD2 aligns across 14 bases. The V segment lost 4 bases and the J segment 5 bases; nucleotides outside the gene matches: 4. From germline, CDR1 is SQVTM and CDR2 ANQGSEA. The CDR3 consists of 14 residues. CDR3 region: CSVAGTSGSNEQYF. The CDR3 DNA sequence: TGCAGCGTTGCCGGGACTAGCGGGAGCAACGAGCAGTACTTC.

The chain is built from TRBV21-1 and TRBJ2-7; the table's D call TRBD2 went unverified against the DNA. TRBV21-1 is a pseudogene locus. The CDR3 consists of 14 residues. The CDR3 region has the DNA TGTGCCAGCAGCAAAAAACGGCGGCAGTACGAGCAGTACTTC. Its translation: CASSKKRRQYEQYF.

The CDR3 DNA reads as TGTGCCAGCAGCCAAGTAGCGGGGGGGCCCGGCAATGAGCAGTTCTTC. Translation gives CASSQVAGGPGNEQFF. The chain joins TRBV4-2 to TRBJ2-1; TRBD2 matches at 11 bases. The CDR3 length is 16 residues. Germline CDR1 LGHNA, CDR2 YNFKEQ. Germline trimming cut 1 base from V and 6 bases from J; bases unmatched to any gene: 5.

The rearrangement links TRBV29-1 to TRBJ2-2, with TRBD1 matching 8 bases. V dropped 4 bases and J dropped 4; count of bases not matched to a gene: 5. The CDR3 loop spans 14 amino acids. Germline CDR1 SQVTM, CDR2 ANQGSEA. CDR3: CSVVATGVTGELFF. CDR3 nucleotides: TGCAGCGTTGTTGCGACAGGGGTCACCGGGGAGCTGTTTTTT.